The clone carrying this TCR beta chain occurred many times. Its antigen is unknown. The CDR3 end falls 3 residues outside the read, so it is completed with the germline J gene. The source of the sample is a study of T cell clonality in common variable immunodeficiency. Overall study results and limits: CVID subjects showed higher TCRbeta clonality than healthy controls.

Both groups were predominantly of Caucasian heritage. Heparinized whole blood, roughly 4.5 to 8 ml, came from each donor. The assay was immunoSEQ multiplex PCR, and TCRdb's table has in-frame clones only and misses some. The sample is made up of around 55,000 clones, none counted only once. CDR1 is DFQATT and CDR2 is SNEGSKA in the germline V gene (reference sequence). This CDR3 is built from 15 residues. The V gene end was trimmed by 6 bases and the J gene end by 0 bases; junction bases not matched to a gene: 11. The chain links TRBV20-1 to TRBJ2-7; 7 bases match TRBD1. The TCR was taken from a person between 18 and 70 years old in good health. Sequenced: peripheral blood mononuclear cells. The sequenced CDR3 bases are TGCAGTGCCCAACCCGTGGACAGGCTCTCCTACGAG. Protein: CSAQPVDRLSYE. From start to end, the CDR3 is CSAQPVDRLSYEQYF.